Sequencing of this TCR beta chain was carried out in a study of blood T cell repertoires in COVID-19. Authors' data handling: Scientists estimated how many nucleated cells there were by amplifying reference gene primers. The protocol was immunoSEQ multiplex PCR, while the TCRdb copy is restricted to in-frame clones and leaves out a portion. V and J calls and clone size follow that table, whereas D and trimming were derived from the DNA. The sample shows about 59,000 clones, more than 75% of them seen only once. The clonotype originates from a man aged 55 to 70 with acute or convalescent COVID-19. The sample comprised peripheral blood.

Here the CDR3 reads CASSLGTQGLDTEAFF. The CDR3 DNA is TGTGCCAGTAGTCTCGGAACACAGGGGCTGGACACTGAAGCTTTCTTT. The V call is TRBV19, the J call TRBJ1-1; 7 bases map to TRBD1. The CDR3 is 16 residues long. CDR1 is LNHDA and CDR2 is SQIVND in the germline V gene (reference sequence). V lost 5 bases and J lost 3; bases outside the gene matches: 12. The full variable domain, with the rest looked up from reference TRBV19 and TRBJ1-1, is DGGITQSPKYLFRKEGQNVTLSCEQNLNHDAMYWYRQDPGQGLRLIYYSQIVNDFQKGDIAEGYSVSREKKESFPLTVTSAQKNPTAFYLCASSLGTQGLDTEAFFGQGTRLTVV.